The next 17 T cell receptor beta chains were all read from a single sample in a study of vaccination effects on CD4 cells after COVID-19. Assay used: immunoSEQ multiplex PCR; TCRdb lists only in-frame clones, some missing. The sample consists of roughly 35,000 clones, about three fifths of them appearing once. Antigen-specific CD4+ T cells were expanded with viral peptide pools in the ViraFEST assay before sequencing. Following a roughly 9-day culture, CD4+ T cells were purified. Nucleocapsid antibodies were negative in the vaccine recipients, who had never had SARS-CoV-2 infection. Antigens for these TCRs are unknown. This material consisted of CD4+ T cells from PBMCs cultured with HCoV-OC43 spike peptides, taken before COVID-19 vaccination. Subset specified: HCoV-OC43 spike overlapping peptide pool stimulation. The receptors were sampled from a human donor who received a COVID-19 vaccine.

The chain has TRBV11-2 and TRBJ2-1; no firm D call. This CDR3 spans 14 amino acids. V gave up 3 bases and J gave up 9 bases, with 15 bases separating them. Germline lookup yields CDR1 SGHAT and CDR2 FQNNGV. The CDR3, as DNA: TGTGCCAGCAGCTTTCCCCCCATTAACACTGAGCAGTTCTTC. As protein: CASSFPPINTEQFF.

This clone has a handful of counts. The V and J genes are TRBV14 and TRBJ2-7, with 13 bases matching TRBD2. The V gene's germline CDR1 is SGHDN and CDR2 FVKESK. V dropped 3 bases and J dropped 0; count of bases not matched to a gene: 2. The CDR3 sequence is 16 residues long. The CDR3 DNA follows: TGTGCCAGCAGCCATGGGACTAGCGGGAACTCCTACGAGCAGTACTTC. Encoded protein: CASSHGTSGNSYEQYF.

This chain uses TRBV5-1 with TRBJ2-2; no reliable D call. Germline-derived CDR1 and CDR2 are SGHRS and YFSETQ. There are 14 residues in the CDR3. The V gene lost 1 base and the J gene lost 4 bases, with 8 bases spanning the gap. CDR3 nucleotide sequence: TGCGCCAGCAGCTTGTCACAGCCCACCGGGGAGCTGTTTTTT. This encodes CASSLSQPTGELFF.

The chain is built from TRBV6-5 and TRBJ2-7; 8 bases fit TRBD1. Per the germline V gene, CDR1 is MNHEY and CDR2 is SVGAGI. With 4 bases clipped from V and 6 bases from J, the junction kept 5 bases outside the gene matches. The CDR3 is 13 residues long. For the CDR3, the DNA is TGTGCCAGCAGTTCCGGACAGGGTAGCGAGCAGTACTTC. It is translated as CASSSGQGSEQYF.

The chain links TRBV6-5 to TRBJ2-5; 8 bases map to TRBD2. Germline V gene lookup returns CDR1 MNHEY and CDR2 SVGAGI. The junction had 9 bases not matched to a gene; V was cut back by 4 bases and J by 2 bases. The CDR3 covers 16 residues. The CDR3 DNA reads TGTGCCAGCAGTTCGGGAGGGGGGGGGCGGCAAGAGACCCAGTACTTC. Translated: CASSSGGGGRQETQYF.

V gene TRBV7-7 combines with J gene TRBJ2-7; no firm D call. Germline CDR1 SSHAT, CDR2 FNYEAQ (reference sequence). Trimming cost V 1 base and J 2 bases, with 12 bases left between them. The CDR3 contains 15 residues. The CDR3 reads CASSLVGLNTYEQYF. The CDR3 DNA reads TGTGCCAGCAGCTTAGTAGGCCTGAATACCTACGAGCAGTACTTC. The whole variable domain, filled in from reference TRBV7-7 and TRBJ2-7, reads GAGVSQSPRYKVTKRGQDVTLRCDPISSHATLYWYQQALGQGPEFLTYFNYEAQPDKSGLPSDRFSAERPEGSISTLTIQRTEQRDSAMYRCASSLVGLNTYEQYFGPGTRLTVT.

This clone was counted only a few times. This chain links TRBV19 with TRBJ2-3; 11 bases are a match to TRBD2. Germline values: CDR1 LNHDA, CDR2 SQIVND (reference sequence). The CDR3 loop spans 13 amino acids. The trim removed 6 bases at V and 4 bases at J, leaving 0 bases unmatched. CDR3 DNA: TGTGCCAGTAGACTAGCGGGAGCAGATACGCAGTATTTT. Amino acid sequence: CASRLAGADTQYF.

The genes are TRBV7-9 and TRBJ2-3; 9 bases fit TRBD2. Germline trimming cut 1 base from V and 6 bases from J; bases unmatched to any gene: 5. From germline, CDR1 is SEHNR and CDR2 FQNEAQ (reference sequence). CDR3 length: 15 amino acids. Here the CDR3 reads CASSLDLAGLDTQYF. The CDR3 DNA reads TGTGCCAGCAGCTTAGATCTAGCGGGATTGGATACGCAGTATTTT.

The chain combines TRBV15 with TRBJ1-2; D may be TRBD1 (6 bases). CDR1 is LNHNV and CDR2 is YYDKDF in the germline V gene (reference sequence). The CDR3 has 14 residues. Trimming left V 3 bases short and J 1 base short, with 9 bases between. The CDR3 DNA reads as TGTGCCACCAGCAGCTTCAGGGGTAACTATGGCTACACCTTC. It codes for CATSSFRGNYGYTF.

The chain is built from TRBV5-1 and TRBJ2-1; 7 positions agree with TRBD2. The CDR3 spans 18 residues. CDR1 and CDR2 (germline): SGHRS, YFSETQ. V was pared by 1 base and J by 7 bases, with 17 bases of the junction left unmatched. CDR3 nucleotide sequence: TGCGCCAGCAGCTTGCGTCGAGGGCCTAGCGGAGCTCCTAATGAGCAGTTCTTC. It specifies CASSLRRGPSGAPNEQFF.

This chain joins TRBV19 and TRBJ2-5, with 7 bases fitting TRBD1. The CDR3 consists of 15 residues. With V trimmed by 1 base and J by 4 bases, 6 bases remained unmatched. Looked up from germline, CDR1 is LNHDA and CDR2 is SQIVND (reference sequence). This CDR3 reads CASSIADRVPETQYF. The CDR3 bases are TGTGCCAGTAGTATAGCCGACAGGGTTCCAGAGACCCAGTACTTC.

The J gene is TRBJ1-2, the V gene TRBV7-2; 7 bases are shared with TRBD1. The CDR3 is 16 amino acids. V was pared by 5 bases and J by 1 base, with 10 bases of the junction left unmatched. Germline V gene sequence: CDR1 SGHTA, CDR2 FQGNSA. CDR3 region: CASSLRMGTDNYGYTF. CDR3 coding DNA: TGTGCCAGCAGCCTGAGGATGGGGACAGATAACTATGGCTACACCTTC.

This sequence joins TRBV10-2 and TRBJ1-5; TRBD1 might be the D (6 bases). The length of the CDR3 is 14 residues. With 3 bases removed from V and 7 bases from J, the gap between germline ends came to 13 bases. The germline CDR1 and CDR2 sequences are WSHSY and SAAADI. CDR3 DNA: TGCGCCAGCAGTGAAAGGCAGGGGATGCAGCCCCAGCATTTT. Its protein is CASSERQGMQPQHF.

In its sample, this clone was seen once. The chain recombines TRBV10-1 with TRBJ2-5; D is perhaps TRBD1 or TRBD2 (5 bases each). V was pared by 2 bases and J by 2 bases, with 12 bases between. Per the germline V gene, CDR1 is WNHNN and CDR2 is SYGVQD (reference sequence). The CDR3 consists of 15 residues. CDR3 amino acids: CASSETPGPQETQYF. In DNA form, the CDR3 reads TGCGCCAGCAGTGAGACCCCGGGACCTCAAGAGACCCAGTACTTC.

This clone was found once. The chain recombines TRBV4-1 with TRBJ2-5; no firm D call. Per the germline V gene, CDR1 is MGHRA and CDR2 is YSYEKL. Trimming cost V 2 bases and J 6 bases, with 13 bases left between them. The CDR3 extends over 14 amino acids. The CDR3 region is CASSQFRAVQTQYF. The CDR3 DNA is TGCGCCAGCAGCCAATTTCGGGCAGTCCAGACCCAGTACTTC.

The chain's CDR3 is CASSYATGDSYEQYF. The DNA for the CDR3 is TGTGCCAGCAGTTACGCGACGGGGGACTCCTACGAGCAGTACTTC. V gene TRBV6-6 combines with J gene TRBJ2-7, with D perhaps TRBD2 (6 bases). Trimming left V 2 bases short and J 0 bases short, with 11 bases between. The CDR3 has 15 amino acids. The germline CDR1 and CDR2 sequences are MNHNY and SVGAGI (reference sequence).

The chain recombines TRBV5-1 with TRBJ2-1; 15 nucleotides match TRBD2. Germline values: CDR1 SGHRS, CDR2 YFSETQ. V shed 8 bases, J shed 5 bases, and the junction held 14 bases outside the gene matches. The CDR3 has 18 residues. The CDR3: CARVEKGLAGGGDNEQFF. The DNA for the CDR3 is TGCGCCAGGGTAGAAAAGGGACTAGCGGGAGGTGGAGACAATGAGCAGTTCTTC.